This entry lists 6 T cell receptor beta chains sequenced from one sample in a study of blood T cell repertoires in COVID-19. Here immunoSEQ multiplex PCR was the method, and the copy in TCRdb shows in-frame clones only, minus some. The sample records roughly 48,000 clones, 83% being singletons. The sample was peripheral blood. These receptors originate from a human donor in a cohort sampled during active COVID-19.

The chain joins TRBV5-1 to TRBJ2-1; D is ambiguous. In germline, CDR1 is SGHRS, CDR2 YFSETQ. The germline V and J ends were trimmed by 4 bases and 3 bases, with 8 bases remaining between them. The CDR3 sequence is 13 residues long. CDR3 loop: CASSTENYNEQFF. The DNA for the CDR3 is TGCGCCAGCAGCACAGAAAACTACAATGAGCAGTTCTTC.

The chain uses TRBV6-5 and TRBJ1-6; tentative D call: TRBD1 (5 bases). Trimming left V 6 bases short and J 7 bases short, with 13 bases between. The germline V gene encodes CDR1 MNHEY and CDR2 SVGAGI. There are 14 residues in the CDR3. In nucleotides, the CDR3 is TGTGCCAGCAGCCGCGGGGGTACCAATTCACCCCTCCACTTT. Translated: CASSRGGTNSPLHF.

This clone was counted a single time. The chain recombines TRBV5-4 with TRBJ2-1; a weak D match, TRBD2 (5 bases). Germline V gene sequence: CDR1 SGHNT, CDR2 YYREEE (reference sequence). This CDR3 comprises 14 residues. V gave up 2 bases and J gave up 7 bases, with 13 bases separating them. DNA of the CDR3: TGTGCCAGCAGCTTTGGGATAGCGTTGAATGAGCAGTTCTTC. Amino acid sequence: CASSFGIALNEQFF.

The chain has TRBV10-2 and TRBJ2-7; D is possibly TRBD2 (6 bases). The germline V gene encodes CDR1 WSHSY and CDR2 SAAADI. CDR3 length equals 15 residues. The ends were cut back, 7 bases at V and 4 bases at J, with 20 bases in the middle. In nucleotides, the CDR3 is TGCGCCAGCATGGGTTCCTTAGCGGACCTATACGAGCAGTACTTC. Translating it yields CASMGSLADLYEQYF.

The chain uses TRBV28 and TRBJ2-3; 10 nucleotides align to TRBD1. The CDR3 runs to 15 residues. In germline, CDR1 is MDHEN, CDR2 SYDVKM. V dropped 3 bases and J dropped 4; count of bases not matched to a gene: 4. CDR3 coding DNA: TGTGCCAGCAGTTTGTGGGGACAGGGGCCAGATACGCAGTATTTT. Encoded protein: CASSLWGQGPDTQYF.

This chain uses TRBV12-3 or TRBV12-4 with TRBJ2-7; D remains unclear. The V gene lost 5 bases and the J gene lost 2 bases, with 7 bases spanning the gap. The CDR3 runs 12 residues. For the CDR3, the DNA is TGTGCCAGCAGTAGCCTTACCTACGAGCAGTACTTC. This translates into CASSSLTYEQYF.